This is a list of T cell receptor beta chains from one sample in a study of blood T cell repertoires in COVID-19. Generated by immunoSEQ multiplex PCR, the TCRdb table keeps only in-frame clones and is missing some. The sample lists 310,000 or so clones, roughly 90% occurring once. Sequencing input: peripheral blood. Receptors were obtained from a woman aged 50 to 60 with active or convalescent COVID-19. Each CDR3 is given with its conserved first and last residue.

v_gene	CDR3aa
TRBV11-1	CASSLLENTEAFF
TRBV10-3	CAISESAGLGDTEAFF
TRBV18	CASSPLSGGESEQYF
TRBV4-3	CASSQGSGINTEAFF
TRBV21-1	CASGPGFQPQHF
TRBV19	CASSIAGTGGHGYTF
TRBV5-1	CASSPDRGRGEKLFF
TRBV27	CASSWYPDRVIEQYF
TRBV12-3/TRBV12-4	CASTPFLVGEQYF
TRBV7-8	CASSLRDRGDYGYTF
TRBV5-1	CASSSTGNTGELFF
TRBV19	CASSFGTDNQPQHF
TRBV18	CASSPNRAPNEQYF
TRBV9	CASSVTSGHPAGAQYF
TRBV10-1	CASSYPFSRSPSRGYTF
TRBV28	CASAGPPAYEQYF
TRBV19	CATTGSYNEQFF
TRBV9	CASSVVPGAATGELFF
TRBV9	CASSVGGSSGANVLTF
TRBV28	CASSSFGENTGELFF
TRBV7-9	CASSEPGRTEAFF
TRBV2	CASRAPGGTGNTEAFF
TRBV11-3	CASSLGTGSSYNEQFF
TRBV29-1	CSGRTAMNTEAFF
TRBV7-9	CASSPQDNGYTF